Each of the 32 T cell receptor beta chains below was sequenced from the same sample in a study of T cell changes during pregnancy in multiple sclerosis. The protocol was immunoSEQ multiplex PCR, while the TCRdb copy is restricted to in-frame clones and leaves out a portion. This sample has some 80,000 clones, with about 93% found just once. Sequencing used CD4+ T cells from peripheral blood mononuclear cells, obtained after pregnancy. Receptors originate from a female donor with multiple sclerosis, enrolled in a pregnancy study.

This rearrangement joins TRBV4-2 to TRBJ1-2; 7 bases fit TRBD1. Germline lookup yields CDR1 LGHNA and CDR2 YNFKEQ. J lost 3 bases, V lost 4 bases, and 8 bases had no gene match. The CDR3 covers 15 residues. In DNA form, the CDR3 reads TGTGCCAGCAGCCTCGCTACCGGGACAGACTATGGCTACACCTTC. As protein: CASSLATGTDYGYTF.

Notes on this clone: Here the CDR3 omits its conserved ending phenylalanine or tryptophan, so a read error is the likely source. It is unclear where the CDR3 begins or ends on the DNA, so no DNA is shown, and the CDR3 is as TCRdb lists it. The chain employs TRBV21-1 and TRBJ1-3. TRBV21-1 is noted as a pseudogene. With termini counted, the CDR3 has 10 amino acids. The CDR3 protein is CASSKPTNFE.

CDR3 sequence: CASSPSDRLNQPQHF. The CDR3 nucleotides read TGTGCCAGCAGTCCATCGGACAGGCTCAATCAGCCCCAGCATTTT. The chain links TRBV28 to TRBJ1-5; 7 nucleotides match TRBD1. Germline CDR1 MDHEN, CDR2 SYDVKM. The CDR3 length is 15 residues. V dropped 5 bases and J dropped 3; count of bases not matched to a gene: 7. Full variable domain (remainder filled in from reference TRBV28 and TRBJ1-5): DVKVTQSSRYLVKRTGEKVFLECVQDMDHENMFWYRQDPGLGLRLIYFSYDVKMKEKGDIPEGYSVSREKKERFSLILESASTNQTSMYLCASSPSDRLNQPQHFGDGTRLSIL.

This chain uses TRBV27 with TRBJ1-6; 10 bases map to TRBD1. Germline values: CDR1 MNHEY, CDR2 SMNVEV (reference sequence). The CDR3 covers 16 residues. V lost 2 bases and J lost 6; bases outside the gene matches: 4. CDR3 residues: CASSLIRTGGNSPLHF. As DNA, the CDR3 is TGTGCCAGCAGTTTAATTCGGACAGGGGGTAATTCACCCCTCCACTTT.

This rearrangement joins TRBV14 to TRBJ2-3; 9 positions match TRBD1. From germline, CDR1 is SGHDN and CDR2 FVKESK. V gave up 7 bases and J gave up 4 bases; unmatched junction bases: 18. CDR3 length: 18 amino acids. CDR3 DNA sequence: TGTGCCAGCAAACCGACTTCACCCGGGACAGGGTGGCCAGATACGCAGTATTTT. Translating gives CASKPTSPGTGWPDTQYF.

This clone has only a few counts. The chain employs TRBV29-1 and TRBJ1-1; D unclear. CDR1 is SQVTM and CDR2 is ANQGSEA in the germline V gene. This CDR3 comprises 11 residues. V was pared by 4 bases and J by 1 base, with 4 bases between. The CDR3 DNA is TGCAGCGTTGTAGCGAACACTGAAGCTTTCTTT. Encoded protein: CSVVANTEAFF. Together with reference TRBV29-1 and TRBJ1-1, the CDR3 gives the full variable domain: SAVISQKPSRDICQRGTSLTIQCQVDSQVTMMFWYRQQPGQSLTLIATANQGSEATYESGFVIDKFPISRPNLTFSTLTVSNMSPEDSSIYLCSVVANTEAFFGQGTRLTVV.

The genes are TRBV7-6 and TRBJ2-5; tentative D call: TRBD2 (6 bases). V lost 1 base to trimming and J lost 3 bases, with 18 bases between them. Looked up from germline, CDR1 is SGHVS and CDR2 is FNYEAQ. The CDR3 contains 17 residues. The CDR3 loop reads CASSLVPGGRNKETQYF. DNA for the CDR3: TGTGCCAGCAGCTTAGTGCCCGGGGGTCGGAACAAAGAGACCCAGTACTTC. The whole variable domain, remainder taken from reference TRBV7-6 and TRBJ2-5, is GAGVSQSPRYKVTKRGQDVALRCDPISGHVSLYWYRQALGQGPEFLTYFNYEAQQDKSGLPNDRFSAERPEGSISTLTIQRTEQRDSAMYRCASSLVPGGRNKETQYFGPGTRLLVL.

This rearrangement joins TRBV30 to TRBJ2-1, with 9 bases identical to TRBD1. This CDR3 has 11 amino acids. The J segment lost 11 bases and the V segment lost 6 bases, leaving 5 bases of the junction unmatched. Germline V gene sequence: CDR1 GTSNPN, CDR2 SVGIG (reference sequence). The CDR3 sequence: CACLTGGKQFF. Written as DNA, the CDR3 is TGTGCCTGCCTAACAGGGGGCAAGCAGTTCTTC.

The chain uses TRBV5-1 and TRBJ2-7; D is unclear. V shed 1 base and J shed 3 bases, with 17 bases lying between them. The length of the CDR3 is 16 residues. CDR1 is SGHRS and CDR2 is YFSETQ in the germline V gene. CDR3 sequence reads: CASSLLGSSPLYEQYF. The CDR3 nucleotides read TGCGCCAGCAGCTTGTTAGGTAGCAGCCCCCTCTACGAGCAGTACTTC.

The chain recombines TRBV5-4 with TRBJ2-1, with TRBD1 matching over 7 bases. V dropped 4 bases and J dropped 10; count of bases not matched to a gene: 5. The CDR3 covers 12 residues. Germline CDR1 and CDR2: SGHNT and YYREEE (reference sequence). The CDR3, as DNA: TGTGCCAGCAGCGATACGACAGGGGAGCAGTTCTTC. Protein sequence: CASSDTTGEQFF.

The rearrangement uses TRBV9 and TRBJ2-2; 7 bases are a match to TRBD1. From germline, CDR1 is SGDLS and CDR2 YYNGEE. The V segment lost 4 bases and the J segment 0 bases; nucleotides outside the gene matches: 6. The CDR3 covers 16 residues. The CDR3 here is CASSPRGQTNTGELFF. CDR3 sequence (DNA): TGTGCCAGCAGCCCCCGGGGACAGACGAACACCGGGGAGCTGTTTTTT.

The chain combines TRBV10-3 with TRBJ1-3, with 7 bases that match TRBD1. Germline loops: CDR1 ENHRY, CDR2 SYGVKD. This CDR3 contains 13 residues. V lost 2 bases to trimming and J lost 7 bases; unmatched junction nucleotides: 2. CDR3 protein: CAISEGQENTIYF. The CDR3 DNA follows: TGTGCCATCAGTGAGGGACAGGAGAACACCATATATTTT.

CDR3 sequence: CASSQEGGGRRNEQFF. The CDR3 region has the DNA TGTGCCAGCAGCCAAGAAGGAGGCGGGAGAAGGAATGAGCAGTTCTTC. This chain connects TRBV14 to TRBJ2-1, with 7 bases aligning to TRBD2. V lost 0 bases and J lost 7; bases outside the gene matches: 9. The CDR3 spans 16 residues. Germline CDR1 reads SGHDN; CDR2 reads FVKESK.

The rearrangement links TRBV28 to TRBJ1-4, with 9 bases lining up with TRBD1. This CDR3 is built from 14 residues. J was trimmed by 5 bases and V by 3 bases; bases with no gene match: 1. Germline V CDR1 and CDR2: MDHEN, SYDVKM. CDR3 sequence: CASSLTGGNEKLFF. Written as DNA, the CDR3 is TGTGCCAGCAGTTTGACAGGGGGGAATGAAAAACTGTTTTTT.

This clone has just one count. The V and J genes are TRBV9 and TRBJ2-1; 7 positions match TRBD1. Trimming at V came to 2 bases and at J to 9 bases, leaving 23 bases not matched to a gene. CDR3 length: 19 residues. Germline CDR1 SGDLS, CDR2 YYNGEE. CDR3 sequence (DNA): TGTGCCAGCAGCGTCAGTGGACCCCTACCGGGACAGAGGTCGGGTGAGCAGTTCTTC. This sequence encodes CASSVSGPLPGQRSGEQFF.

V and J are TRBV5-4 and TRBJ2-2, with 16 bases fitting TRBD2. CDR1 SGHNT and CDR2 YYREEE come from the germline V gene (reference sequence). The CDR3 has 17 amino acids. After removal of 4 bases from V and 5 bases from J, the junction contained 5 bases not matched to a gene. The CDR3 reads CASSPGLAGGWTGELFF. DNA for the CDR3: TGTGCCAGCAGCCCGGGACTAGCGGGAGGGTGGACCGGGGAGCTGTTTTTT.

The chain couples TRBV19 to TRBJ2-5, with TRBD2 identical over 8 bases. V lost 1 base, J lost 4 bases, and 5 bases stayed unmatched. Germline CDR1 reads LNHDA; CDR2 reads SQIVND (reference sequence). CDR3 size: 15 residues. CDR3 region: CASSIAAGAGETQYF. The CDR3 DNA sequence: TGTGCCAGTAGTATAGCAGCGGGAGCGGGAGAGACCCAGTACTTC.

The chain recombines TRBV28 with TRBJ1-1; D is perhaps TRBD1 (5 bases). This CDR3 has 13 amino acids. Germline V gene sequence: CDR1 MDHEN, CDR2 SYDVKM. Between the trimmed V and J ends, which lost 8 bases and 1 base, there was a span of 11 bases. As DNA, the CDR3 is TGTGCCAGCCGCCAAACAGGGAACACTGAAGCTTTCTTT. This translates into CASRQTGNTEAFF.

The chain employs TRBV27 and TRBJ2-1; 7 nucleotides agree with TRBD1. The CDR3 spans 13 residues. J gave up 9 bases and V 3 bases, and 5 bases lay outside the gene matches. Germline V gives CDR1 MNHEY, CDR2 SMNVEV (reference sequence). Written as DNA, the CDR3 is TGTGCCAGCAGTTTTGCGACAGGGTTTGAGCAGTTCTTC. Its translation: CASSFATGFEQFF.

This chain joins TRBV10-3 and TRBJ2-5; 9 bases are shared with TRBD1. The end of the DNA aligns better with TRBJ2-7, so the J call may be wrong. The CDR3 spans 13 residues. The germline CDR1 and CDR2 sequences are ENHRY and SYGVKD. The CDR3 here is CAISPGTGSEQYF. DNA for the CDR3: TGTGCCATCAGTCCCGGGACAGGGAGCGAGCAGTACTTC.

The V call is TRBV28, the J call TRBJ1-1; 9 positions agree with TRBD1. CDR1 MDHEN and CDR2 SYDVKM come from the germline V gene. This CDR3 is built from 15 residues. V shed 5 bases and J 4 bases; nucleotides not matched to a gene: 8. Here the CDR3 DNA reads TGTGCCAGCAGTCCAAGCGGACAGGGGACCACTGAAGCTTTCTTT. Translating gives CASSPSGQGTTEAFF.

The genes are TRBV28 and TRBJ2-1, with 8 positions matching TRBD1. CDR1 is MDHEN and CDR2 is SYDVKM in the germline V gene. V shed 3 bases and J 6 bases; nucleotides not matched to a gene: 10. The CDR3 is made up of 16 amino acids. The DNA for the CDR3 is TGTGCCAGCAGTTTCGGCGGGACAGGTTTCGGCAATGAGCAGTTCTTC. This translates into CASSFGGTGFGNEQFF.

The chain joins TRBV10-3 to TRBJ1-1; possibly TRBD1 for D (5 bases). Germline V gene lookup returns CDR1 ENHRY and CDR2 SYGVKD. The CDR3 length is 14 residues. The V end lost 4 bases, the J end lost 6 bases, and 15 bases lay between the germline ends. CDR3 region: CAISATDGVSEAFF. The CDR3 DNA reads as TGTGCCATCAGTGCGACAGATGGGGTGTCTGAAGCTTTCTTT.

The rearrangement joins TRBV29-1 to TRBJ1-2, with D uncertain. This CDR3 contains 13 residues. Germline V gene sequence: CDR1 SQVTM, CDR2 ANQGSEA. Trimming took 4 bases from V and 7 from J, leaving 16 bases between them. The CDR3 reads CSVAEAATSGYTF. The CDR3 DNA reads as TGCAGCGTTGCGGAAGCGGCTACTAGTGGCTACACCTTC.

The chain carries TRBV10-3 and TRBJ2-1; D ambiguous. Trimming cost V 1 base and J 5 bases, with 6 bases left between them. Germline V gene data show CDR1 as ENHRY and CDR2 as SYGVKD. This CDR3 contains 13 residues. The CDR3 protein is CAISELTDNEQFF. The DNA for the CDR3 is TGTGCCATCAGTGAGTTGACTGACAATGAGCAGTTCTTC.

The chain couples TRBV5-4 to TRBJ1-2, with D possibly being TRBD1 (6 bases). Trimming left V 3 bases short and J 7 bases short, with 13 bases between. The CDR3 is 13 residues long. Germline V gene sequence: CDR1 SGHNT, CDR2 YYREEE (reference sequence). DNA of the CDR3: TGTGCCAGCAGCTCTCTCAGGGGCTCTGGCTACACCTTC. Amino acids: CASSSLRGSGYTF.

V and J are TRBV11-3 and TRBJ2-3; D is possibly TRBD2 (6 bases). CDR1 and CDR2 (germline): SGHNT, YENEEA. V shed 2 bases and J shed 3 bases, with 12 bases lying between them. This CDR3 spans 15 amino acids. The CDR3 reads CASSLNSGSTDTQYF. The CDR3 bases are TGTGCCAGCAGCTTAAATAGCGGCTCAACAGATACGCAGTATTTT.

The chain joins TRBV29-1 to TRBJ1-3; maybe TRBD1 (6 bases). V was trimmed by 7 bases and J by 0 bases, leaving 13 bases between them. Per germline, CDR1 SQVTM and CDR2 ANQGSEA. The CDR3 contains 14 residues. The CDR3 sequence: CSATTGISGNTIYF. DNA for the CDR3: TGCAGCGCTACTACAGGGATCTCTGGAAACACCATATATTTT.

The chain combines TRBV27 with TRBJ2-7; D is unclear. Germline V gene sequence: CDR1 MNHEY, CDR2 SMNVEV (reference sequence). V was cut by 5 bases and J by 4 bases, with 21 bases left in between. The CDR3 has 16 residues. The CDR3 is CASSPLEARKPYEQYF. The CDR3 coding sequence is TGTGCCAGCAGTCCGTTAGAAGCCCGAAAGCCGTACGAGCAGTACTTC.

The chain has TRBV4-3 and TRBJ2-1, with D tentatively TRBD2 (6 bases). CDR1 and CDR2 from the germline V gene are LGHNA and YSLEER. This CDR3 has 15 residues. Trimming left V 0 bases short and J 5 bases short, with 11 bases between. Here the CDR3 reads CASSQDWTTDNEQFF. CDR3 nucleotides: TGCGCCAGCAGCCAAGACTGGACTACAGACAATGAGCAGTTCTTC.

The rearrangement links TRBV18 to TRBJ1-1; D not certain. The CDR3 has 12 amino acids. Germline lookup yields CDR1 KGHSH and CDR2 LQKENI. Between the trimmed V and J ends, which lost 2 bases and 5 bases, there was a span of 6 bases. The DNA of the CDR3 is TGTGCCAGCTCACCAAGGGAGACTGAAGCTTTCTTT. It codes for CASSPRETEAFF.

The rearrangement uses TRBV18 and TRBJ1-5, with 8 bases identical to TRBD1. Germline V CDR1 and CDR2: KGHSH, LQKENI. CDR3 length equals 15 residues. The ends lost 2 bases at V and 6 bases at J; junction bases unmatched: 6. CDR3 sequence (DNA): TGTGCCAGCTCACCATCCTCAGGGGGCGGTCAGCCCCAGCATTTT. The encoded protein is CASSPSSGGGQPQHF.